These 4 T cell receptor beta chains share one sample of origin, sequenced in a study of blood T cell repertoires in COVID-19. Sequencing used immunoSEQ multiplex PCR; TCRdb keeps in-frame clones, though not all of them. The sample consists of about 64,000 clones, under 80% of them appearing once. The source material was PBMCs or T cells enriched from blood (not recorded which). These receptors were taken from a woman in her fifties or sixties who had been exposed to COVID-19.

CDR3 residues: CASSLGEGEAFF. The CDR3 DNA reads TGTGCCAGCAGTTTGGGAGAAGGTGAAGCTTTCTTT. This sequence joins TRBV12-3 or TRBV12-4 and TRBJ1-1; D is ambiguous. Trimming removed 3 bases at V and 7 bases at J, with 9 bases between. The CDR3 spans 12 residues.

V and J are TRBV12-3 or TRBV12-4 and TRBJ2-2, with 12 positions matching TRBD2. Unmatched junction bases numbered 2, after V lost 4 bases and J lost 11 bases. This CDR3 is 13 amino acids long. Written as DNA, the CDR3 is TGTGCCAGCAGTTCGACTAGCGGGAGAGAGCTGTTTTTT. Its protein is CASSSTSGRELFF.

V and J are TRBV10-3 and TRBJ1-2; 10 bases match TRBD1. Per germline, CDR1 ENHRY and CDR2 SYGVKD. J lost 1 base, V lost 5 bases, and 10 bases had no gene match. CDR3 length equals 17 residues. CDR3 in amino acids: CAISSRIDRGLNYGYTF. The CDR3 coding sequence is TGTGCCATCAGTTCCCGAATCGACAGGGGGCTTAACTATGGCTACACCTTC.

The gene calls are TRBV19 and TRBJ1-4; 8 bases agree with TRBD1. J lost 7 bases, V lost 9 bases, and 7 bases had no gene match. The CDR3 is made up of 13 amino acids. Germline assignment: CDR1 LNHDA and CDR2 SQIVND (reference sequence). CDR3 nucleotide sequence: TGTGCCAGCTCGACAGGGGTTAGTGAAAAACTGTTTTTT. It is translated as CASSTGVSEKLFF.